Given below is one T cell receptor beta chain in context. The specificity of this receptor is unknown. Base qualities are not recorded, but no much larger clone differs from it by a single base. The entry originates in a study of shared clonotypes between healthy human individuals (dated by TCRdb to 2018 to 2021). Context from the whole study: Three men and a couple of women, aged 18 to 49 years, made up the cohort. For each donor, CD4 naive and CD4 memory were each run on three plates, CD8 naive on two plates, and CD8 memory on one plate. The study deeply sequenced blood TCR repertoires of about five healthy adults to estimate repertoire size and the extent of clonotype sharing between individuals. To increase sequencing depth and limit assay-specific biases, TCR repertoire library preparation and sequencing were carried out by different laboratories using diverse techniques. Each donor's leukapheresis produced roughly between roughly 0.9 and 9 billion PBMCs. On the study overall, not on this receptor specifically: Sampling was restricted to blood, and TCR repertoires in tissues likely differ from the TCR repertoires found in blood. Because the study included a small number of donors, the genetic and exposure-history diversity represented was limited. Across four donors, around 5.4% of naive CD4, approximately 4% of naive CD8, about 2.3% of memory CD4, and approximately 0.4% of memory CD8 clonotypes were shared. Naive subsets generally had larger estimated clonotype richness than memory subsets. Higher generation probabilities were observed for clonotypes shared by all four sorted-subset donors than for non-shared clonotypes. Even with the large sequencing depth, rarefaction of the sorted-subset datasets indicated that sequencing was incomplete. Pairwise subsampling indicated that sequencing depth was expected to affect the degree of clonotype sharing among donors.

TCR CDR3 regions were amplified from genomic DNA by multiplex PCR using the deep immunoSEQ assay. Extracted genomic DNA from each cell subset was spread evenly across all wells of several immunoSEQ 96-well plates, with each plate serving as a replicate. For sorted subsets, about 200 ng genomic DNA, equal to about 30,000 T cell genomes, was loaded into each replicate PCR. Purified libraries were measured with a Qubit 3.0 fluorometer, size-checked on a Bioanalyzer 2100, and measured again with the KAPA Library Quantification kit. Each immunoSEQ 96-well plate was sequenced on its own single-read 150-cycle Illumina NextSeq 550 flow cell. The authors' pipeline ran thus. Because the immunoSEQ output included only junctional sequences and no quality scores, the filtering could not be the same as the filtering used for full-length reads. Sequences were annotated with PyIR, a Python wrapper for IgBLAST v1.9, using IMGT germline references to assign V/J genes and CDR3. Reads were filtered out if the reads had weak V/J assignments (E-value above 1e-6), no CDR3, stop codons, out-of-frame junctions, or ambiguous translated residues. V3J clonotypes were defined as sequences sharing the same inferred V gene, J gene, and CDR3 amino acid sequence. The percentage overlap between two repertoires was calculated by dividing the number of shared unique clonotypes by the size of the smaller repertoire. Three approaches were used to assess repertoire richness: RTK rarefaction, the Chao1 estimator, and Recon v2.1 estimates of unobserved clonotypes. Generation probabilities were computed with OLGA for all TCRbeta clonotypes obtained by the gDNA method from a few donors. This immuneACCESS table, as held by TCRdb, lists in-frame sequences with V and J called but not all clones. Of the missing ones, under half trace to an unresolved V gene in checked studies; the others have no known cause. V and J calls and clone size are those listed in that table; D and trimming were worked out from the DNA. Present in this sample are about 1 million clones, approximately 76% of which were seen just once. The ten largest clones add up to less than 1.5% of the sample.

Healthy HIV-negative adults with no recently reported acute infections or vaccinations were included as donors. Every donor was a Caucasian adult residing in Nashville, Tennessee, USA. CD4+ T cells were enriched through magnetic negative selection, after which naive cells were positively selected on CD45RA and the remaining negative fraction served as the memory subset. After blood collection by leukapheresis, PBMCs were isolated using Ficoll-Histopaque density gradient centrifugation and then cryopreserved in the vapor phase of liquid nitrogen. Analytical flow cytometry was used to check the purity and quantity of every magnetically sorted T cell population. Genomic DNA was isolated from each sorted fraction and quantified by UV absorbance on a Nanodrop 2000c. Reading the germline V gene gives CDR1 MNHEY and CDR2 SVGAGI. There are 16 amino acids in the CDR3, from cysteine to phenylalanine inclusive. The entry retains the CDR3 DNA only, 48 bases that are in frame from base 1. Unmatched junction bases come to 12, with V trimmed by 2 bases and J by 5 bases.

This receptor was obtained from a man between 18 and 29 years old in good health. The chain is made from TRBV6-5 and TRBJ2-7, and 7 junction bases match TRBD1. Sequencing was performed on memory CD4+ T cells sorted from blood. The sample's cell subset or site label is to be understood as: CD45RA-negative fraction. The DNA sequence is given as TGTGCCAGCAGTTACAGGGGACAGTCAAATCCTAACGAGCAGTACTTC. Its protein reads: CASSYRGQSNPNEQYF.